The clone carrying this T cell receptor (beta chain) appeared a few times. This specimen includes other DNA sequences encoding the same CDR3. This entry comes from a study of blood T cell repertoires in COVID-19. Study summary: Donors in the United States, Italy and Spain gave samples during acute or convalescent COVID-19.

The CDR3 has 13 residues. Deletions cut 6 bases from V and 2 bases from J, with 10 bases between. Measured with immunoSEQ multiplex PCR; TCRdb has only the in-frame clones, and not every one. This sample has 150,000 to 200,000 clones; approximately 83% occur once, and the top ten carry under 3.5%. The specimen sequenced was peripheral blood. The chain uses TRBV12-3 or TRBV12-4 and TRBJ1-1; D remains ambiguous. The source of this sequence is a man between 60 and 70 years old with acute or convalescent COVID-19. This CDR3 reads CASSPPKNTEAFF. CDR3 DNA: TGTGCCAGCAGCCCTCCTAAAAACACTGAAGCTTTCTTT.